This paragraph covers one TCR beta chain sequence. This sample is drawn from a study of T cells after somatic rescue of genetic block. Profiling relied on immunoSEQ multiplex PCR, and the TCRdb table lists in-frame clones only, not all of them. The repertoire has fewer than 150,000 clones, about nine tenths of them found once; the top ten carry over 1.1%. Germline V gives CDR1 PRHDT, CDR2 FYEKMQ (reference sequence). CDR3 length: 13 residues. The V gene lost 5 bases and the J gene lost 3 bases, with 11 bases spanning the gap. The receptor was isolated from a woman younger than 35. The J gene is TRBJ2-7, the V gene TRBV13; maybe TRBD1 (5 bases). The sample was peripheral blood mononuclear cells (PBMCs). DNA of the CDR3: TGTGCCAGCAGCGTGGACACTCACTACGAGCAGTACTTC. Residues: CASSVDTHYEQYF. Full variable domain (outside the CDR3, taken from reference TRBV13 and TRBJ2-7): AAGVIQSPRHLIKEKRETATLKCYPIPRHDTVYWYQQGPGQDPQFLISFYEKMQSDKGSIPDRFSAQQFSDYHSELNMSSLELGDSALYFCASSVDTHYEQYFGPGTRLTVT.